These 8 T cell receptor beta chains were all obtained from the same sample, sequenced in a study of blood T cells in healthy people across ages. Through a sample-barcoded 5' primer and a J-beta primer mix, a second PCR was run for roughly 7 to 12 cycles. TCRdb re-analysed the 5' RACE reads in MiXCR, keeping a single row per CDR3 protein. Of nearly 800,000 distinct CDR3 sequences in the sample, more than 20% are singletons; the top ten hold approximately 4%. This same sample was also part of a study on T cells of mothers and their children.

Input material: blood. The source of these receptors is a boy between 5 and 17 years old in good health.

V usage is TRBV20-1 and J usage is TRBJ2-2; 9 bases line up with TRBD2. This CDR3 has 16 amino acids. The junction had 11 bases not matched to a gene; V was cut back by 5 bases and J by 4 bases. CDR1 and CDR2 (germline): DFQATT, SNEGSKA (reference sequence). CDR3 DNA sequence: TGCAGTGCTCTTAAGCGGGAGGAAGGCCTCACCGGGGAGCTGTTTTTT. It is translated as CSALKREEGLTGELFF.

This clonotype was seen more than once but under ten times. V and J are TRBV25-1 and TRBJ2-1, with a weak D call TRBD1 (6 bases). Germline values: CDR1 MGHDK, CDR2 SYGVNS. The CDR3 runs to 19 residues. V was pared by 3 bases and J by 2 bases, with 23 bases between. CDR3 in amino acids: CASSDSGHYRDQPYNEQFF. CDR3 sequence (DNA): TGTGCCAGCAGTGACTCGGGCCACTACAGGGACCAACCCTACAATGAGCAGTTCTTC.

This clonotype was counted between two and nine times. This rearrangement joins TRBV29-1 to TRBJ1-4; TRBD1 matches 8 bases. Germline CDR1 reads SQVTM; CDR2 reads ANQGSEA. This CDR3 spans 13 amino acids. The junction had 7 bases not matched to a gene; V was cut back by 6 bases and J by 7 bases. CDR3 residues: CSVRTGGGEKLFF. CDR3 sequence (DNA): TGCAGCGTGCGAACAGGGGGAGGTGAAAAACTGTTTTTT.

The table lists this clonotype with many counts. The chain recombines TRBV27 with TRBJ2-7; D remains ambiguous. The CDR3 sequence is 11 residues long. CDR1 and CDR2 (germline): MNHEY, SMNVEV (reference sequence). V was clipped by 5 bases and J by 0 bases, with 2 bases between them. CDR3 sequence: CASSTSYEQYF. CDR3 DNA sequence: TGTGCCAGCAGTACCTCCTACGAGCAGTACTTC.

Only a few counts were recorded for this clonotype. The CDR3 region is CASSLARVGGDTQYF. CDR3 nucleotides: TGTGCCAGCAGCTTAGCGCGGGTGGGCGGAGATACGCAGTATTTT. This chain uses TRBV7-8 with TRBJ2-3; D may be TRBD2 (5 bases). Germline loops: CDR1 SGHVS, CDR2 FQNEAQ. Trimming took off 0 bases at V and 5 bases at J, with 12 bases between the two ends. This CDR3 has 15 residues.

The chain couples TRBV6-5 to TRBJ2-5; 7 bases are a match to TRBD2. Germline V gene sequence: CDR1 MNHEY, CDR2 SVGAGI. The CDR3 loop spans 14 amino acids. The J segment lost 5 bases and the V segment lost 0 bases, leaving 3 bases of the junction unmatched. The CDR3 reads CASSYSREGETQYF. DNA for the CDR3: TGTGCCAGCAGTTACTCGAGGGAGGGGGAGACCCAGTACTTC.

In this sample, this clonotype turned up a few times. This chain links TRBV7-2 with TRBJ2-5; D may correspond to TRBD1 or TRBD2 (5 bases each). Germline-derived CDR1 and CDR2 are SGHTA and FQGNSA. This CDR3 comprises 14 residues. Trimming removed 5 bases from V and 7 bases from J, with 17 bases in between. DNA for the CDR3: TGTGCCAGCAGCCAAGGGACGCTCACGGGGACCCAGTACTTC. Translating it yields CASSQGTLTGTQYF.

The chain is built from TRBV6-2 or TRBV6-3 and TRBJ2-1; 9 nucleotides line up with TRBD2. The J segment lost 5 bases and the V segment lost 0 bases, leaving 2 bases of the junction unmatched. The CDR3 loop spans 15 amino acids. Germline-derived CDR1 and CDR2 are MNHEY and SVGEGT. In nucleotides, the CDR3 is TGTGCCAGCAGTTACTCGCGGGGGGGCAACAATGAGCAGTTCTTC. Its translation is CASSYSRGGNNEQFF.